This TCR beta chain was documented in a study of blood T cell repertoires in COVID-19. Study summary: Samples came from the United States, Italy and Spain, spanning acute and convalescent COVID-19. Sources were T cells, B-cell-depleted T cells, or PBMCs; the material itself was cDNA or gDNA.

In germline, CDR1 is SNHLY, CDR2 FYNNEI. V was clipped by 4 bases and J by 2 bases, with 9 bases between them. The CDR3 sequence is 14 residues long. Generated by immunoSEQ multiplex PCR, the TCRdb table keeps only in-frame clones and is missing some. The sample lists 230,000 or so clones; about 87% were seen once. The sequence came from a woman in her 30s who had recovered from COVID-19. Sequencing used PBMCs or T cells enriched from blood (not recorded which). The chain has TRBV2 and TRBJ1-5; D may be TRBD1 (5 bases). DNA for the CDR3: TGTGCCAGCAGTGTCCAGGGTGGCAATCAGCCCCAGCATTTT. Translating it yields CASSVQGGNQPQHF.